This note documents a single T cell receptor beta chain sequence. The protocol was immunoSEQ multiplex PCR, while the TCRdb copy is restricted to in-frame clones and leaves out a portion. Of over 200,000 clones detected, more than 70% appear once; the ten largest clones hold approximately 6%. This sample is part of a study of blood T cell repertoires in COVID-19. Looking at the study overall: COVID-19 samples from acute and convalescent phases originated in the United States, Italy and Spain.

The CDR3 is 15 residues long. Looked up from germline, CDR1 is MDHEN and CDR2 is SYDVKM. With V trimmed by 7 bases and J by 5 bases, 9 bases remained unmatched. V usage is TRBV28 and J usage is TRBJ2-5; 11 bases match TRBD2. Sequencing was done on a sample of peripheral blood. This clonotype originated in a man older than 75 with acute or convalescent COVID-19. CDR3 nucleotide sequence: TGTGCCAGCACCCTAGCGGGGGGTACGAGGGAGACCCAGTACTTC. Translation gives CASTLAGGTRETQYF.